This TCR beta chain was identified in a study of cytomegalovirus exposure and HLA in healthy donors. In germline, CDR1 is MGHDK, CDR2 SYGVNS. V lost 3 bases, J lost 4 bases, and 15 bases lay in between. There are 15 residues in the CDR3. Study-level findings and limits: Both high specificity and high sensitivity reportedly marked the classifier's diagnosis of cytomegalovirus status. What a later analysis showed was that several of the most significant clusters appeared linked to common viral pathogens. Immune exposure was documented only through CMV serostatus.

Concerning this clone itself: Its antigen is still unknown.

The PCR employed 60 Vbeta primers together with 13 Jbeta primers. Sequencing used immunoSEQ multiplex PCR; TCRdb keeps in-frame clones, though not all of them. The sample contains around 150,000 clones, around 77% of which appear only once. The sequence was obtained from a woman in her 50s in good health and CMV-seronegative. Sequencing was carried out using PBMCs. The chain carries TRBV25-1 and TRBJ1-2; D not certain. For the CDR3, the DNA is TGTGCCAGCAGTGAGGGCGATTTCCAGATCTATGGCTACACCTTC. Translation: CASSEGDFQIYGYTF.